This T cell receptor beta chain came from a study of blood T cell repertoires in COVID-19. On the study more broadly: Samples came from the United States, Italy and Spain, spanning acute and convalescent COVID-19. Nucleic acid was either cDNA or gDNA, and it came from T cells, B-cell-depleted T cells, or PBMCs.

Original data processing: Amplification with reference gene primers provided the estimates of nucleated cell counts. This table comes from immunoSEQ multiplex PCR, and its TCRdb copy is limited to in-frame clones, with some not included. V and J calls and clone size come straight from that table; D and trimming were deduced from the DNA. The data contain approximately 470,000 clones, 80% to 90% of them singletons. The V gene end was trimmed by 3 bases and the J gene end by 11 bases; junction bases not matched to a gene: 8. This CDR3 has 14 amino acids. Germline lookup yields CDR1 GTSNPN and CDR2 SVGIG (reference sequence).

The sample consisted of peripheral blood. The clonotype comes from a human donor in a cohort sampled during active COVID-19. The rearrangement joins TRBV30 to TRBJ1-6; 9 bases fit TRBD1. The CDR3 DNA is TGTGCCTGGAGAAAGGACAGGGGAGAGGCACCCCTCCACTTT. Translation gives CAWRKDRGEAPLHF.